This T cell receptor beta chain was obtained from a study of blood T cell repertoires in COVID-19. About the research overall: COVID-19 samples, acute and convalescent, were from the United States, Italy and Spain. T cells, B-cell-depleted T cells, or PBMCs provided the cDNA or gDNA that served as material.

The CDR3 contains 13 residues. Germline loops: CDR1 MNHEY, CDR2 SMNVEV (reference sequence). The V end lost 6 bases, the J end lost 0 bases, and 7 bases lay between the germline ends. Original handling: Reference gene primer amplification gave estimated nucleated cell counts. Produced via immunoSEQ multiplex PCR; TCRdb's table is partial and in-frame only. Clone size and the V and J calls come from that table; the DNA yielded D and trimming. The table lists 35,000 to 45,000 clones, roughly 84% of them singletons. V gene TRBV27 combines with J gene TRBJ2-3, with TRBD1 as a possible D gene (6 bases). Material for sequencing was peripheral blood. The TCR was taken from a human donor in a cohort sampled during active COVID-19. CDR3 in DNA: TGTGCCAGCAGGGGGGCTAGCACAGATACGCAGTATTTT. This codes for CASRGASTDTQYF.